The clone carrying this T cell receptor beta chain was counted between two and nine times. The CDR3 extends over 10 amino acids. Germline V gives CDR1 MNHNY, CDR2 SVGAGI (reference sequence). V was pared by 6 bases and J by 5 bases, with 4 bases between. The record originates from a study of shared clonotypes between healthy human individuals. Naive CD8 cells comprised CD45RO-negative, CCR7-positively selected cells, excluding terminally differentiated effector memory CD45RA+ cells. Every contributor of samples was a Caucasian grown-up residing in Nashville, Tennessee. Here immunoSEQ multiplex PCR was the method, and the copy in TCRdb shows in-frame clones only, minus some. This table has about 580,000 clones, 98% appearing once.

The clonotype was recovered from a man aged 30 to 45 in good health. The sample comprised naive CD8+ T cells sorted from blood. The chain has TRBV6-6 and TRBJ1-1, with no clear D. The CDR3 DNA reads as TGTGCCAGCAGGGGGACTGAAGCTTTCTTT. The encoded protein is CASRGTEAFF.